The entry below describes one T cell receptor (beta chain). Its target is not known. Through 5' RACE with UMI labels, the TRB cDNA libraries were prepared. TCRdb re-called the 5' RACE reads and shows each CDR3 protein once, DNA omitted. This specimen shows 55,000 to 75,000 distinct CDR3 sequences; the ten leading clones hold 0.7% to 0.8%. This sample is part of a study of CXCR3-negative and CXCR3-positive naive CD8 T cells. For the study at large: Per-library TRB read counts averaged about 1.5 +/- 0.3 million, adding up to 110 million to 150 million in total.

This CDR3 has 17 residues. Germline assignment: CDR1 MNHNY and CDR2 SVGAGI (reference sequence). Overall study findings and caveats: Comparison of naive cells showed more hydrophobic TRB CDR3s in CXCR3-positive than in CXCR3-negative naive cells. Memory cells diverged, while naive CXCR3-positive and CXCR3-negative cells had similar TRBV-TRBJ usage. Naive subsets did not differ in surface CD5, and the authors estimated TCR strength using properties of the TRB CDR3.

The receptor was derived from a human donor in good health. Some clones in this sample may be carry-over from other donors' samples. This chain links TRBV6-6 with TRBJ2-7; the TRBD1 assignment by TCRdb is unverifiable without DNA. The source material was naive CXCR3+ CD8+ T cells from blood. Regarding subset: CD45RO-CCR7+CD27+CD95- naive CD8+ T cells expressing CXCR3 (TNR3+). CDR3 loop: CASSYTPTGAVTYEQYF.